This T cell receptor beta chain was found in a study of shared clonotypes between healthy human individuals. CD45RO negativity and positive selection for CCR7 defined naive CD8 cells, a population that excluded terminally differentiated effector memory CD45RA+ cells. Healthy HIV-negative adults without recent acute infections or vaccinations served as donors. The CDR3 consists of 16 residues. The V gene's germline CDR1 is SSHAT and CDR2 FNYEAQ (reference sequence). J was trimmed by 3 bases and V by 5 bases; bases with no gene match: 6. Using immunoSEQ multiplex PCR, the repertoire was profiled, and TCRdb retains in-frame clones only, with some absent. In the table there are more than 550,000 clones, around 90% of which are singletons.

V usage is TRBV7-7 and J usage is TRBJ1-4; 10 bases fit TRBD1. The sequencing sample was made of naive CD8+ T cells sorted from blood. This TCR came from a man aged 25-40 years in good health. CDR3 loop: CASSAGQGKANEKLFF. CDR3 sequence (DNA): TGTGCCAGCAGCGCGGGACAGGGGAAAGCTAATGAAAAACTGTTTTTT.